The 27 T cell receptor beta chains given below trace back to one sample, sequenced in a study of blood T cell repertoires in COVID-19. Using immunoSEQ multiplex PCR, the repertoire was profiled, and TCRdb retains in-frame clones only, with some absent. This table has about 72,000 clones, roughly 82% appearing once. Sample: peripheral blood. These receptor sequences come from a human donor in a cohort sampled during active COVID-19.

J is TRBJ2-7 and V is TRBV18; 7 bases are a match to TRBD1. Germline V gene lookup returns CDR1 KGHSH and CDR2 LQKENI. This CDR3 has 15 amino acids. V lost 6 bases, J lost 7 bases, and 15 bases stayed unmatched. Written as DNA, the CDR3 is TGTGCCAGCTCGGCTGTAGGGACAGCCAATAGAGAGCAGTACTTC. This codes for CASSAVGTANREQYF. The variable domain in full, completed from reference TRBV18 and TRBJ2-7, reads NAGVMQNPRHLVRRRGQEARLRCSPMKGHSHVYWYRQLPEEGLKFMVYLQKENIIDESGMPKERFSAEFPKEGPSILRIQQVVRGDSAAYFCASSAVGTANREQYFGPGTRLTVT.

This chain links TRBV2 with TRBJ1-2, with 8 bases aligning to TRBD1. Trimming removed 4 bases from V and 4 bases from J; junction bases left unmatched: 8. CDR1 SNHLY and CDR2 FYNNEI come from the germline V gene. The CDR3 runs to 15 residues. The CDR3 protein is CASSVDRGSPYGYTF. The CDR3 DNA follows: TGTGCCAGCAGTGTTGACAGGGGATCACCCTATGGCTACACCTTC.

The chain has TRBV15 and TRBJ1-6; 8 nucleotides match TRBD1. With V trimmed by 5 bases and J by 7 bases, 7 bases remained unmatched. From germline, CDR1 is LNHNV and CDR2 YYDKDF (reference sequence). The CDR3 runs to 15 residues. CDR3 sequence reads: CATSRETGDNSPLHF. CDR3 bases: TGTGCCACCAGCCGTGAGACAGGGGACAATTCACCCCTCCACTTT.

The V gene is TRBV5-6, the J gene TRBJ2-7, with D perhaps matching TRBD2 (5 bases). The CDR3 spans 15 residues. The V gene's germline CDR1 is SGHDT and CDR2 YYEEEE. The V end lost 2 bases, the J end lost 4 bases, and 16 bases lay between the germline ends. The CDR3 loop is CASSFALGSEYEQYF. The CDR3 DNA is TGTGCCAGCAGCTTCGCCCTTGGGAGTGAGTACGAGCAGTACTTC.

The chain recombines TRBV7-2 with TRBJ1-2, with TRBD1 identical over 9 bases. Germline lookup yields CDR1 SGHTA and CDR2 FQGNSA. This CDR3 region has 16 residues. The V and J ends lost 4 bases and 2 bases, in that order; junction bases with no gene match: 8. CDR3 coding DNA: TGTGCCAGCAGCTCGGTACCTGGACAGGGGAACTATGGCTACACCTTC. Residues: CASSSVPGQGNYGYTF. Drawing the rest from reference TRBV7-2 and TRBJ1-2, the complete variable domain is GAGVSQSPSNKVTEKGKDVELRCDPISGHTALYWYRQSLGQGLEFLIYFQGNSAPDKSGLPSDRFSAERTGGSVSTLTIQRTQQEDSAVYLCASSSVPGQGNYGYTFGSGTRLTVV.

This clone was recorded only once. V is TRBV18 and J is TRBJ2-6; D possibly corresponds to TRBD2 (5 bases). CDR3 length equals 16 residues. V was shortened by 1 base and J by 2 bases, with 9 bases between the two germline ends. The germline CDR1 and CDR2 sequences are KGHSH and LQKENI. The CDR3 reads CASSPRAGTGANVLTF. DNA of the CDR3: TGTGCCAGCTCACCACGGGCCGGGACTGGGGCCAACGTCCTGACTTTC.

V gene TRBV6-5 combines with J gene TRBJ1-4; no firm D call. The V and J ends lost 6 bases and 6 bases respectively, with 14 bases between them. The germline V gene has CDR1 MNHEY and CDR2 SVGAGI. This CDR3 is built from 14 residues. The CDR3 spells CASSPAADDEKLFF. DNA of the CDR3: TGTGCCAGCAGCCCGGCCGCGGATGATGAAAAACTGTTTTTT.

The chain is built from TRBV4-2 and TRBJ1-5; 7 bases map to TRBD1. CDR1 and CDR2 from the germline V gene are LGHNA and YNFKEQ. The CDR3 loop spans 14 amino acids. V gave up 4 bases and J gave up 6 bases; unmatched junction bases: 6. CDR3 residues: CASSRDRARQPQHF. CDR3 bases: TGTGCCAGCAGCCGCGACAGGGCCCGTCAGCCCCAGCATTTT.

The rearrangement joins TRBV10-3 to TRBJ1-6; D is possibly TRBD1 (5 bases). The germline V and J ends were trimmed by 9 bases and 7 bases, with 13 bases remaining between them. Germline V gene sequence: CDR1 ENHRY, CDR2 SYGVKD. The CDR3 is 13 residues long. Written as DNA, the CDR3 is TGTGCCATTAGAGGGGAGGTCAATTCACCCCTCCACTTT. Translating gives CAIRGEVNSPLHF.

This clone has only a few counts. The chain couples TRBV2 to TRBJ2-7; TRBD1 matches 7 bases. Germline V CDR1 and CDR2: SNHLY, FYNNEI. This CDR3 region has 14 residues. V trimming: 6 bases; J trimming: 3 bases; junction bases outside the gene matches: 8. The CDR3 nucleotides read TGTGCCAGCAGCGGCTCAAGACAGGGCTACGAGCAGTACTTC. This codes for CASSGSRQGYEQYF.

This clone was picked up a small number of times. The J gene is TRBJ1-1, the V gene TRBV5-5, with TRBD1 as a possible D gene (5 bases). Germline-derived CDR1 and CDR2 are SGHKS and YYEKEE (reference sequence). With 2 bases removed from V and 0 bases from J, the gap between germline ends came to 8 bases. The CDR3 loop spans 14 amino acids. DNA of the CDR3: TGTGCCAGCAGCTTCCAGGGTCTGAACACTGAAGCTTTCTTT. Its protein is CASSFQGLNTEAFF.

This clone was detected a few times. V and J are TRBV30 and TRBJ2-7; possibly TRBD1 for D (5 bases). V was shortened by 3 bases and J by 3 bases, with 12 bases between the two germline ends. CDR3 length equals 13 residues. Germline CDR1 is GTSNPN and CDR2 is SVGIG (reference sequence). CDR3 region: CAWSPDSSYEQYF. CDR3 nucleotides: TGTGCCTGGAGCCCCGACAGCAGCTACGAGCAGTACTTC.

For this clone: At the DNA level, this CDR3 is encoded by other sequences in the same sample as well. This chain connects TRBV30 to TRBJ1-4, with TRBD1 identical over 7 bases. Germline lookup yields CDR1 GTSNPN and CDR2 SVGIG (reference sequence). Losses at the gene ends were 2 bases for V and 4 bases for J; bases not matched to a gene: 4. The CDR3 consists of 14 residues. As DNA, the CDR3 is TGTGCCTGGAGTCCGGGACAGAGTAATGAAAAACTGTTTTTT. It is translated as CAWSPGQSNEKLFF.

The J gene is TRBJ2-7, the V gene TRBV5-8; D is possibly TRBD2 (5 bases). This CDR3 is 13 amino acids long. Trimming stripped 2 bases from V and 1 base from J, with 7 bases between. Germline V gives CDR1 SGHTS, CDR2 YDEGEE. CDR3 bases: TGTGCCAGCAGCTTAGGGAGTTCCTACGAGCAGTACTTC. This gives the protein CASSLGSSYEQYF.

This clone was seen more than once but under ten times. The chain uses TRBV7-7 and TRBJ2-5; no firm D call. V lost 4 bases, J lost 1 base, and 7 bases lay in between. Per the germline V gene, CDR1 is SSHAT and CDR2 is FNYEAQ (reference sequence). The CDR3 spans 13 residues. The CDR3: CASSYSFQETQYF. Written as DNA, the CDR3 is TGTGCCAGCAGCTACAGCTTCCAAGAGACCCAGTACTTC.

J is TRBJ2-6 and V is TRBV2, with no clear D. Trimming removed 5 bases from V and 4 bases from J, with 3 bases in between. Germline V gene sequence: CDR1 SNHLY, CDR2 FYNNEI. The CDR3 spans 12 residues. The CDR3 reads CASSPGANVLTF. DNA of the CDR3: TGTGCCAGCAGTCCAGGGGCCAACGTCCTGACTTTC.

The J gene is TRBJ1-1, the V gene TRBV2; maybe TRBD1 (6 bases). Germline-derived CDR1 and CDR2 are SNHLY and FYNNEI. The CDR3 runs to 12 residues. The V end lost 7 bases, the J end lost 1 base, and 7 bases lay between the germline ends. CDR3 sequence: CASTTGNTEAFF. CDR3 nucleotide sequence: TGTGCCAGCACGACAGGGAACACTGAAGCTTTCTTT. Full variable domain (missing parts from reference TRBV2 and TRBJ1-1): EPEVTQTPSHQVTQMGQEVILRCVPISNHLYFYWYRQILGQKVEFLVSFYNNEISEKSEIFDDQFSVERPDGSNFTLKIRSTKLEDSAMYFCASTTGNTEAFFGQGTRLTVV.

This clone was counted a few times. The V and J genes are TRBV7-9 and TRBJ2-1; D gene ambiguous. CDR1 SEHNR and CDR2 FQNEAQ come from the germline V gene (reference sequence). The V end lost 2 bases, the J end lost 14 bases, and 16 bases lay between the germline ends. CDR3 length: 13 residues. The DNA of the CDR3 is TGTGCCAGCAGCTTAACGTCCTCAACATTCGAGTTCTTC. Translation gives CASSLTSSTFEFF.

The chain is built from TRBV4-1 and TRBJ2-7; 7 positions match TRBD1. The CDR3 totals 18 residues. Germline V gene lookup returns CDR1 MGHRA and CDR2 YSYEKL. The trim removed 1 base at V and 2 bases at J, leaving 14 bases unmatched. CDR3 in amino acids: CASSQGPVDRALPYEQYF. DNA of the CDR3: TGCGCCAGCAGCCAAGGCCCCGTCGACAGGGCACTTCCCTACGAGCAGTACTTC.

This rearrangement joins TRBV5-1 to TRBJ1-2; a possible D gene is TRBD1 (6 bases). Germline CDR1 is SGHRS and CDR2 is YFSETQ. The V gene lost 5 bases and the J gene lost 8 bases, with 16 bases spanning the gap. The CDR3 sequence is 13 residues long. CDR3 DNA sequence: TGCGCCAGCAGGAAGGATGGGGGCTGGGGCTACACCTTC. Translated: CASRKDGGWGYTF.

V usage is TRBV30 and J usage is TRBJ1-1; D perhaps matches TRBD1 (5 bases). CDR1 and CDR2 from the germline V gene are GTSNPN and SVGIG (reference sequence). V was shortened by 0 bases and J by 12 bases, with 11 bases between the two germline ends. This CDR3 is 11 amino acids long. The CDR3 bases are TGTGCCTGGAGTGTAGATGGGGCGACTTTCTTT. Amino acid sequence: CAWSVDGATFF.

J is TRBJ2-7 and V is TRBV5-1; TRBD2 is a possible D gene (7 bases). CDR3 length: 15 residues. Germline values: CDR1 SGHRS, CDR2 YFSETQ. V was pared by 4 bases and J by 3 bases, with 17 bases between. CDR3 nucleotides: TGCGCCAGCAGCCCGCTACGGGGGGCCAACTACGAGCAGTACTTC. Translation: CASSPLRGANYEQYF.

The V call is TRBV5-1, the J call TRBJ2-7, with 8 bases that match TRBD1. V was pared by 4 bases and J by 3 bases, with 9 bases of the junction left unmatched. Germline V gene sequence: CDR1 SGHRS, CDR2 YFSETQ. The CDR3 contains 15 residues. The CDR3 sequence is CASSPPGQENYEQYF. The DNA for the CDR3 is TGCGCCAGCAGCCCCCCGGGACAGGAAAACTACGAGCAGTACTTC.

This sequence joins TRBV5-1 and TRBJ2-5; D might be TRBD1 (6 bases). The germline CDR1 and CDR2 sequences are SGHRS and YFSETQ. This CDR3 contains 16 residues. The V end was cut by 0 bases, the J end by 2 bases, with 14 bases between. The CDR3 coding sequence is TGCGCCAGCAGCTTGGAGCAGGGGCGAGGGCAAGAGACCCAGTACTTC. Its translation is CASSLEQGRGQETQYF.

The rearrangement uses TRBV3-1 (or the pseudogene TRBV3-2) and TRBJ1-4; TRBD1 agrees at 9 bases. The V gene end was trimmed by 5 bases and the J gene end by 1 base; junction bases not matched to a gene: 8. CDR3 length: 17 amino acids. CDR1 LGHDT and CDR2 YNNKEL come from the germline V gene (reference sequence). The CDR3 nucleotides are TGTGCCAGCAGCAACCCGGGACAGGGAGAAACTAATGAAAAACTGTTTTTT. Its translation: CASSNPGQGETNEKLFF.

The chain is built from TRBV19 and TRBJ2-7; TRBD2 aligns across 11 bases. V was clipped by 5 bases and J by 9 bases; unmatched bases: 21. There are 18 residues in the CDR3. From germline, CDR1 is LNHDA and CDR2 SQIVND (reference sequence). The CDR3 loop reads CASSPRLAGSPFESRQYF. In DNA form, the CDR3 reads TGTGCCAGTAGTCCACGACTAGCGGGGAGCCCCTTCGAGAGTCGGCAGTACTTC.

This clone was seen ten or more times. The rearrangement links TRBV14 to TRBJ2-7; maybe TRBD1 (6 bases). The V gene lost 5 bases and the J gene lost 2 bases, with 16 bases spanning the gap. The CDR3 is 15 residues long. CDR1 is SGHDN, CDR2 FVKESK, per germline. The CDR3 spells CASSDFRGPAYEQYF. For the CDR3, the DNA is TGTGCCAGCAGCGACTTCAGGGGACCGGCCTACGAGCAGTACTTC.